The 8 T cell receptor beta chains reported below all come from one sample, sequenced in a study of follicular helper T cells after annual influenza vaccination. The method was immunoSEQ multiplex PCR; TCRdb's version includes in-frame clones alone and lacks a portion of them. The sample holds more than 7,500 clones, roughly 79% seen once. Time point given: 2014-2015 season, pre-vaccination. Sequencing was performed on CXCR5+ CD38- circulating T follicular helper cells from blood, taken on the day of influenza vaccination. The subset denotes: circulating Tfh, non-naive CD4+CXCR5+PD-1+ (ICOS+CD38+ or ICOS-CD38-). These TCRs come from an adult who received the influenza vaccine.

The V and J genes are TRBV6-6 and TRBJ1-5; TRBD1 matches at 7 bases. The V gene end was trimmed by 4 bases and the J gene end by 0 bases; junction bases not matched to a gene: 6. Germline-derived CDR1 and CDR2 are MNHNY and SVGAGI (reference sequence). The CDR3 has 16 residues. CDR3 amino acids: CASSWGGTDSNQPQHF. DNA for the CDR3: TGTGCCAGCAGTTGGGGCGGGACAGATAGCAATCAGCCCCAGCATTTT.

V gene TRBV27 combines with J gene TRBJ2-2, with D possibly being TRBD2 (6 bases). V was trimmed by 2 bases and J by 0 bases, leaving 13 bases between them. CDR1 is MNHEY and CDR2 is SMNVEV in the germline V gene (reference sequence). The CDR3 consists of 17 residues. The CDR3 region has the DNA TGTGCCAGCAGTTTAGTAGGTCGCGGGGCGAACACCGGGGAGCTGTTTTTT. This translates into CASSLVGRGANTGELFF.

The rearrangement joins TRBV4-1 to TRBJ1-1, with unresolved D. Per germline, CDR1 MGHRA and CDR2 YSYEKL. Between the trimmed V and J ends, which lost 0 bases and 2 bases, there was a span of 7 bases. This CDR3 comprises 14 residues. The CDR3 region is CASSQDRINTEAFF. CDR3 DNA: TGCGCCAGCAGCCAAGACAGAATCAACACTGAAGCTTTCTTT.

V and J are TRBV7-2 and TRBJ1-5, with D unresolved. The CDR3 totals 14 residues. V gave up 1 base and J gave up 7 bases, with 11 bases separating them. Germline CDR1 is SGHTA and CDR2 is FQGNSA. The CDR3 sequence is CASSLVPGGQPQHF. In DNA, the CDR3 is TGTGCCAGCAGCTTAGTACCGGGAGGACAGCCCCAGCATTTT.

The chain carries TRBV6-5 and TRBJ2-7; D is tentatively TRBD1 or TRBD2 (5 bases each). Trimming removed 7 bases from V and 2 bases from J, with 15 bases in between. The CDR3 is 14 amino acids. Per germline, CDR1 MNHEY and CDR2 SVGAGI. CDR3 protein: CASTKPGGTYEQYF. CDR3 nucleotide sequence: TGTGCCAGCACTAAGCCTGGGGGAACCTACGAGCAGTACTTC.

For the CDR3, the DNA is TGTGCCAGCAGCGATCTAGCGGGGAGACCCGGGGAGCTGTTTTTT. Translation: CASSDLAGRPGELFF. The chain joins TRBV11-3 to TRBJ2-2; 9 nucleotides match TRBD2. Trimming at V came to 5 bases and at J to 6 bases, leaving 7 bases not matched to a gene. This CDR3 has 15 amino acids. CDR1 and CDR2 from the germline V gene are SGHNT and YENEEA. Supplemented by reference TRBV11-3 and TRBJ2-2, the full variable domain reads EAGVVQSPRYKIIEKKQPVAFWCNPISGHNTLYWYLQNLGQGPELLIRYENEEAVDDSQLPKDRFSAERLKGVDSTLKIQPAELGDSAVYLCASSDLAGRPGELFFGEGSRLTVL.

The chain employs TRBV5-4 and TRBJ2-1, with TRBD1 identical over 7 bases. Per germline, CDR1 SGHNT and CDR2 YYREEE (reference sequence). Trimming took 4 bases from V and 4 from J; bases not matched to a gene: 8. The CDR3 spans 15 residues. CDR3 loop: CASSAAGGAYNEQFF. CDR3 in DNA: TGTGCCAGCAGCGCCGCAGGGGGTGCATACAATGAGCAGTTCTTC.

J is TRBJ2-1 and V is TRBV5-4; 7 positions match TRBD2. Germline loops: CDR1 SGHNT, CDR2 YYREEE (reference sequence). The CDR3 sequence is 15 residues long. J lost 6 bases, V lost 4 bases, and 10 bases had no gene match. The CDR3 reads CASSPGGATGNEQFF. Here the CDR3 DNA reads TGTGCCAGCAGCCCGGGGGGTGCAACGGGCAATGAGCAGTTCTTC.